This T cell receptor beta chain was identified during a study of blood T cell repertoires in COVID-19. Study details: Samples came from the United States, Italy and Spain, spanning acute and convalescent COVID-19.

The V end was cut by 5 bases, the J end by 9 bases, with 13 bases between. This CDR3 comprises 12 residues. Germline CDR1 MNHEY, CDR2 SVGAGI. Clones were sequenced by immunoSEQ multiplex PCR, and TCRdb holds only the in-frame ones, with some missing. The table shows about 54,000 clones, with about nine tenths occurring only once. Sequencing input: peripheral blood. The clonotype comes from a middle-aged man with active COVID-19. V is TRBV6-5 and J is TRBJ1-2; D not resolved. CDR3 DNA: TGTGCCAGCAGTATGACGAGGGCTCGCTACACCTTC. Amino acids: CASSMTRARYTF.